The entry that follows covers one TCR beta chain sequence. Trimming stripped 2 bases from V and 4 bases from J, with 10 bases between. This CDR3 contains 13 residues. The germline V gene encodes CDR1 GTSNPN and CDR2 SVGIG (reference sequence). The authors' processing: Amplification of reference gene primers was used by the study to estimate nucleated cell counts. Profiling relied on immunoSEQ multiplex PCR, and the TCRdb table lists in-frame clones only, not all of them. The DNA gave D and trimming, while V, J and clone size come from that table. The table has roughly 65,000 clones, about 84% seen once. The data originate from a study of blood T cell repertoires in COVID-19. The overall study: From the United States, Italy and Spain came samples of acute and convalescent COVID-19. Sources were T cells, B-cell-depleted T cells, or PBMCs; the material itself was cDNA or gDNA.

This TCR was sampled from a human donor in a cohort sampled during active COVID-19. This rearrangement joins TRBV30 to TRBJ2-3; D possibly corresponds to TRBD2 (5 bases). Input material: peripheral blood. As DNA, the CDR3 is TGTGCCTGGAGTAAACTAGACGCAGATACGCAGTATTTT. This codes for CAWSKLDADTQYF. Drawing the rest from reference TRBV30 and TRBJ2-3, the complete variable domain is SQTIHQWPATLVQPVGSPLSLECTVEGTSNPNLYWYRQAAGRGLQLLFYSVGIGQISSEVPQNLSASRPQDRQFILSSKKLLLSDSGFYLCAWSKLDADTQYFGPGTRLTVL.